This TCR beta chain was obtained from a study of blood T cell repertoires in COVID-19. The CDR3 has 14 residues. V shed 6 bases and J shed 4 bases, with 15 bases lying between them. The V gene's germline CDR1 is MNHEY and CDR2 SMNVEV (reference sequence). Method: immunoSEQ multiplex PCR; TCRdb's copy keeps in-frame clones and lacks some. The sample consists of under 60,000 clones, 90% of them appearing once. The V gene is TRBV27, the J gene TRBJ1-1; weak D call: TRBD1 (6 bases). This clonotype originated in a human donor in a cohort sampled during active COVID-19. The sequenced sample was peripheral blood. The CDR3: CASSQRQGITEAFF. The CDR3 DNA reads TGTGCCAGCAGCCAACGGCAGGGGATCACTGAAGCTTTCTTT.